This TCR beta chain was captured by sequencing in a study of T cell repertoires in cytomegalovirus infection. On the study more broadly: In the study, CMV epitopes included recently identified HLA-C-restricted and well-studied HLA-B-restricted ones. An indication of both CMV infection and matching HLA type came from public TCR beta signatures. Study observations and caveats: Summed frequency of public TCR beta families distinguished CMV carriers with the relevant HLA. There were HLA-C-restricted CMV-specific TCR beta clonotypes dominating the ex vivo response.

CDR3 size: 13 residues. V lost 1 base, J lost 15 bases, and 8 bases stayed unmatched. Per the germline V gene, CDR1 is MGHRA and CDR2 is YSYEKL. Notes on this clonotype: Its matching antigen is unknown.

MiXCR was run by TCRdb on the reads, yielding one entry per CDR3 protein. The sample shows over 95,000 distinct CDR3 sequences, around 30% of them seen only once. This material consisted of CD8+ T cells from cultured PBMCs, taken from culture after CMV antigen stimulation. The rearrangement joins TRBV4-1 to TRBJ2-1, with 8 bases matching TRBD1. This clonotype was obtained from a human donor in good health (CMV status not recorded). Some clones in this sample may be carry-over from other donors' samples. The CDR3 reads CASSQAPGTGRFF. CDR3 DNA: TGCGCCAGCAGCCAAGCCCCGGGGACAGGTCGGTTCTTC.